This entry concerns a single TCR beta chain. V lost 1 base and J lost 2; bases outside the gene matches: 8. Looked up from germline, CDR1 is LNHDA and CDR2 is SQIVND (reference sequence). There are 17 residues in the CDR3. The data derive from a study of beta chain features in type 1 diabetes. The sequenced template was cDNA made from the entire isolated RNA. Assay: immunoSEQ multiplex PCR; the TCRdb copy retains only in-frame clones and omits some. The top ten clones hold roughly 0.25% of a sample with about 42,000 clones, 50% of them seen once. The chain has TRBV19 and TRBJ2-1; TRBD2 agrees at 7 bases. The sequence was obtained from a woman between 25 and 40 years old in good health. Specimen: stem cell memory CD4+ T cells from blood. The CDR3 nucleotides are TGTGCCAGTAGTATAGTATGGGGCGGGAGAACCTACAATGAGCAGTTCTTC. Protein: CASSIVWGGRTYNEQFF.